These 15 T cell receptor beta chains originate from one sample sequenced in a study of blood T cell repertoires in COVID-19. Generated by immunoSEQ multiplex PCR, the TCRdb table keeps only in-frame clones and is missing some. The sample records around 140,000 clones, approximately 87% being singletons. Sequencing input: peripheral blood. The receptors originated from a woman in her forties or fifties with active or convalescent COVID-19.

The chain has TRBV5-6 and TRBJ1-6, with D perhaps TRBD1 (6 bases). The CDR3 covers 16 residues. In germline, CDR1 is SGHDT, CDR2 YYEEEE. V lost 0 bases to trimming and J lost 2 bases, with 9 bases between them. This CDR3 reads CASSLAWTAYNSPLHF. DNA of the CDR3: TGTGCCAGCAGCTTGGCCTGGACAGCCTATAATTCACCCCTCCACTTT. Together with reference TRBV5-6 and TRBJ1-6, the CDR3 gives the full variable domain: DAGVTQSPTHLIKTRGQQVTLRCSPKSGHDTVSWYQQALGQGPQFIFQYYEEEERQRGNFPDRFSGHQFPNYSSELNVNALLLGDSALYLCASSLAWTAYNSPLHFGNGTRLTVT.

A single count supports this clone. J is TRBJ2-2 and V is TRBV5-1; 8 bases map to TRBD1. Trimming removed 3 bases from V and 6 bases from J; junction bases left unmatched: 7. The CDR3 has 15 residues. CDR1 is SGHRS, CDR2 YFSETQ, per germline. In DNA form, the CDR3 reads TGCGCCAGCAGCTCCGGGACAGGTCGCTCCGGGGAGCTGTTTTTT. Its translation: CASSSGTGRSGELFF. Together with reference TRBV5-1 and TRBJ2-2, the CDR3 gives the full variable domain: KAGVTQTPRYLIKTRGQQVTLSCSPISGHRSVSWYQQTPGQGLQFLFEYFSETQRNKGNFPGRFSGRQFSNSRSEMNVSTLELGDSALYLCASSSGTGRSGELFFGEGSRLTVL.

CDR3 DNA sequence: TGCGCCAGCAGCCACGGGACAACTGAAGCTTTCTTT. Encoded protein: CASSHGTTEAFF. The chain combines TRBV5-1 with TRBJ1-1; the D gene is possibly TRBD1 (6 bases). The CDR3 has 12 amino acids. From germline, CDR1 is SGHRS and CDR2 YFSETQ. The V end lost 4 bases, the J end lost 5 bases, and 9 bases lay between the germline ends.

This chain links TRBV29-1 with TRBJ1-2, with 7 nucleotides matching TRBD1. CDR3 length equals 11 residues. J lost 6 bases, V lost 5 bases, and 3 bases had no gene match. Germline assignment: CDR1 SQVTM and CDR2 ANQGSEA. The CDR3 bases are TGCAGCGTTCTAGGGGGCAATGGCTACACCTTC. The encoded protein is CSVLGGNGYTF. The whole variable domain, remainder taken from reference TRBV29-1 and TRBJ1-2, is SAVISQKPSRDICQRGTSLTIQCQVDSQVTMMFWYRQQPGQSLTLIATANQGSEATYESGFVIDKFPISRPNLTFSTLTVSNMSPEDSSIYLCSVLGGNGYTFGSGTRLTVV.

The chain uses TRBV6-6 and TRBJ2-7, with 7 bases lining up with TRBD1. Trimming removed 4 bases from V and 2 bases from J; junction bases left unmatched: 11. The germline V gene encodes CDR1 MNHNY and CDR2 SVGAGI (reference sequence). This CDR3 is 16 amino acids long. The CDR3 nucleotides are TGTGCCAGCAGTTCCCCCGACAGGGTCAGTACCTACGAGCAGTACTTC. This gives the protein CASSSPDRVSTYEQYF.

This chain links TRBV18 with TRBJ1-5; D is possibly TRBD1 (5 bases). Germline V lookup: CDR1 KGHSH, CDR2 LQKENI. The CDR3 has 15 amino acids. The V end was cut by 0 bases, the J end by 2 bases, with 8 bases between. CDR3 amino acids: CASSPPQGGNQPQHF. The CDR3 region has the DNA TGTGCCAGCTCACCACCGCAGGGCGGCAATCAGCCCCAGCATTTT.

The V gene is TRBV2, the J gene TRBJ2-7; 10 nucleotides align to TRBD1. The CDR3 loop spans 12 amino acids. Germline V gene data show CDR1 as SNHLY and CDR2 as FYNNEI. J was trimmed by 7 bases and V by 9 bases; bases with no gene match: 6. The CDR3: CASRQGAREQYF. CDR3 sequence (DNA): TGTGCCAGTCGACAGGGGGCGAGGGAGCAGTACTTC.

The CDR3 DNA reads TGTGCCAGCAGCCTAAGAACTAGCGGGTACAATGAGCAGTTCTTC. Residues: CASSLRTSGYNEQFF. The chain is built from TRBV3-1 (or the pseudogene TRBV3-2) and TRBJ2-1; 9 bases agree with TRBD2. Germline trimming cut 4 bases from V and 4 bases from J; bases unmatched to any gene: 5. This CDR3 has 15 amino acids. CDR1 is LGHDT and CDR2 is YNNKEL in the germline V gene (reference sequence).

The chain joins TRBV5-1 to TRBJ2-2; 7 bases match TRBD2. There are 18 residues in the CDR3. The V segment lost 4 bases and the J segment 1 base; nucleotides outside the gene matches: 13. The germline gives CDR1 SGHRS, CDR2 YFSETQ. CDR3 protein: CASSPRGGSFMNTGELFF. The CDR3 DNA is TGCGCCAGCAGCCCCCGGGGAGGGAGTTTCATGAACACCGGGGAGCTGTTTTTT.

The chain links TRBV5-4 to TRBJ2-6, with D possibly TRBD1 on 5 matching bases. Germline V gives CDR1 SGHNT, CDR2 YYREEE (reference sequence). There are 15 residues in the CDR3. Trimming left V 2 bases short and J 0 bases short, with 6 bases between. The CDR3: CASSLDSSGANVLTF. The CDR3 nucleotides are TGTGCCAGCAGCTTAGACAGCTCTGGGGCCAACGTCCTGACTTTC.

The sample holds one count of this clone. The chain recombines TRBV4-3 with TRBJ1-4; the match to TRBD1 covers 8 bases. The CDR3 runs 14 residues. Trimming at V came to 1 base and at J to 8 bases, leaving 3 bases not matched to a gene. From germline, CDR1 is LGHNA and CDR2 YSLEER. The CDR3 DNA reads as TGCGCCAGCAGCCAAGGGACAGGGTACGAAAAACTGTTTTTT. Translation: CASSQGTGYEKLFF.

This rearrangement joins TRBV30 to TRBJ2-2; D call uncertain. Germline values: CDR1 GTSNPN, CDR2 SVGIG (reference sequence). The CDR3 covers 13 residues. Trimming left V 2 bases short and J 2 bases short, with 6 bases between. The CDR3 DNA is TGTGCCTGGAGTCCCCCTAACACCGGGGAGCTGTTTTTT. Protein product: CAWSPPNTGELFF.

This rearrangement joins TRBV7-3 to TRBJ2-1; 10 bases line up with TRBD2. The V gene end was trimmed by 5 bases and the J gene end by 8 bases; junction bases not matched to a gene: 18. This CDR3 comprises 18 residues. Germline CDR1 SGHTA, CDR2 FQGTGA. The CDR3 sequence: CASSPPRGVASGGDEQFF. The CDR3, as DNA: TGTGCCAGCAGCCCCCCACGGGGGGTGGCTAGCGGGGGCGATGAGCAGTTCTTC. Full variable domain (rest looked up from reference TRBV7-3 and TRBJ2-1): GAGVSQTPSNKVTEKGKYVELRCDPISGHTALYWYRQSLGQGPEFLIYFQGTGAADDSGLPNDRFFAVRPEGSVSTLKIQRTERGDSAVYLCASSPPRGVASGGDEQFFGPGTRLTVL.

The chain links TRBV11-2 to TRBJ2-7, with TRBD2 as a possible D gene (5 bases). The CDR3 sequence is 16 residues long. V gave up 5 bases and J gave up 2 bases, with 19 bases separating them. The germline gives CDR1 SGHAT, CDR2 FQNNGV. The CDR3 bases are TGTGCCAGCAGCAACAACTGGAGGTCTAACCCCTACGAGCAGTACTTC. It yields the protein CASSNNWRSNPYEQYF. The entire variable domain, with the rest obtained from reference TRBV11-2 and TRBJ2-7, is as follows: EAGVAQSPRYKIIEKRQSVAFWCNPISGHATLYWYQQILGQGPKLLIQFQNNGVVDDSQLPKDRFSAERLKGVDSTLKIQPAKLEDSAVYLCASSNNWRSNPYEQYFGPGTRLTVT.

The CDR3 coding sequence is TGTGCCAGCTCACCACCCCGGGAACCTGGGAACACTGAAGCTTTCTTT. It codes for CASSPPREPGNTEAFF. The chain is built from TRBV18 and TRBJ1-1; D is ambiguous. This CDR3 contains 16 residues. The V gene lost 0 bases and the J gene lost 1 base, with 12 bases spanning the gap. The V gene's germline CDR1 is KGHSH and CDR2 LQKENI.